The 20 T cell receptor beta chains presented below share a single source sample, sequenced in a study of blood T cell repertoires in COVID-19. The assay was immunoSEQ multiplex PCR, and TCRdb's table has in-frame clones only and misses some. Of 220,000 or so clones in the sample, roughly 84% were seen once. The sample taken for sequencing was peripheral blood. All receptors derive from a woman in her 30s who had recovered from COVID-19.

This chain connects TRBV11-3 to TRBJ2-7; a possible D gene is TRBD2 (10 bases). The V end lost 3 bases, the J end lost 3 bases, and 24 bases lay between the germline ends. CDR1 and CDR2 from the germline V gene are SGHNT and YENEEA. This CDR3 comprises 18 residues. CDR3 loop: CASSLGTGFPSGSYEQYF. CDR3 DNA: TGTGCCAGCAGCTTGGGGACAGGGTTTCCTAGCGGGAGCTACGAGCAGTACTTC.

This sequence joins TRBV27 and TRBJ2-1, with TRBD2 matching over 13 bases. Trimming cost V 3 bases and J 0 bases; bases outside gene matches: 8. Germline-derived CDR1 and CDR2 are MNHEY and SMNVEV (reference sequence). The CDR3 contains 19 residues. In DNA, the CDR3 is TGTGCCAGCAGTTTCCTCGGGACTAGCGGGGCAAGCTCCTACAATGAGCAGTTCTTC. Its translation is CASSFLGTSGASSYNEQFF.

V and J are TRBV11-2 and TRBJ2-7, with D unclear. V was cut by 1 base and J by 3 bases, with 13 bases left in between. The CDR3 length is 15 residues. Germline CDR1 SGHAT, CDR2 FQNNGV. CDR3 sequence reads: CASSLAASWSYEQYF. CDR3 coding DNA: TGTGCCAGCAGCTTAGCGGCCTCCTGGAGCTACGAGCAGTACTTC.

The chain uses TRBV2 and TRBJ1-1; perhaps TRBD1 as D (6 bases). Germline V gives CDR1 SNHLY, CDR2 FYNNEI. Trimming stripped 4 bases from V and 4 bases from J, with 7 bases between. This CDR3 has 12 amino acids. CDR3 sequence: CASSGQVTEAFF. CDR3 nucleotides: TGTGCCAGCAGTGGACAGGTCACTGAAGCTTTCTTT. The full variable domain, with the rest looked up from reference TRBV2 and TRBJ1-1, is EPEVTQTPSHQVTQMGQEVILRCVPISNHLYFYWYRQILGQKVEFLVSFYNNEISEKSEIFDDQFSVERPDGSNFTLKIRSTKLEDSAMYFCASSGQVTEAFFGQGTRLTVV.

The CDR3 loop is CASSVEGDLYNEQFF. The CDR3 DNA reads as TGTGCCAGCAGCGTAGAGGGGGACCTATACAATGAGCAGTTCTTC. The V and J genes are TRBV9 and TRBJ2-1; possibly TRBD1 for D (6 bases). Trimming took 0 bases from V and 4 from J, leaving 11 bases between them. The CDR3 loop spans 15 amino acids. CDR1 and CDR2 from the germline V gene are SGDLS and YYNGEE.

The genes are TRBV27 and TRBJ1-3; the D is unclear. Trimming shortened V by 4 bases and J by 1 base, and 14 bases separated the two germline ends. This CDR3 comprises 16 residues. The germline CDR1 and CDR2 sequences are MNHEY and SMNVEV (reference sequence). The CDR3 sequence: CASSSDRSGSGNTIYF. The CDR3 coding sequence is TGTGCCAGCAGTTCCGACCGCTCCGGGTCTGGAAACACCATATATTTT.

To note about this clone: Other nucleotide sequences from this sample produce the same CDR3. This chain uses TRBV7-9 with TRBJ1-5; 9 bases align to TRBD1. The trim removed 4 bases at V and 4 bases at J, leaving 2 bases unmatched. Germline V gene lookup returns CDR1 SEHNR and CDR2 FQNEAQ (reference sequence). The CDR3 runs to 14 residues. The CDR3 spells CASSSTGGNQPQHF. In DNA form, the CDR3 reads TGTGCCAGCAGCTCGACAGGGGGGAATCAGCCCCAGCATTTT.

As DNA, the CDR3 is TGTGCCAGCAGCCAACGGGAGGGTTCCTACGAGCAGTACTTC. Translated: CASSQREGSYEQYF. The genes are TRBV14 and TRBJ2-7; 8 positions match TRBD2. The germline CDR1 and CDR2 sequences are SGHDN and FVKESK. CDR3 size: 14 residues. Unmatched junction bases numbered 1, after V lost 2 bases and J lost 1 base.

This clone was picked up a small number of times. Other DNA sequences in the sample encode the same CDR3. The chain has TRBV28 and TRBJ2-7, with D maybe TRBD2 (6 bases). In germline, CDR1 is MDHEN, CDR2 SYDVKM. The length of the CDR3 is 12 residues. V was cut by 11 bases and J by 2 bases, with 13 bases left in between. This CDR3 is CASNSGAYEQYF. In DNA, the CDR3 is TGTGCCTCCAATAGCGGCGCCTACGAGCAGTACTTC.

J is TRBJ1-2 and V is TRBV5-1, with 7 bases fitting TRBD1. Per germline, CDR1 SGHRS and CDR2 YFSETQ. This CDR3 region has 12 residues. The V segment lost 3 bases and the J segment 7 bases; nucleotides outside the gene matches: 3. In DNA form, the CDR3 reads TGCGCCAGCAGCTCGACAGGGTTTGGCTACACCTTC. It translates to CASSSTGFGYTF.

The V and J genes are TRBV9 and TRBJ2-5; D is possibly TRBD1 (5 bases). The V and J ends lost 4 bases and 4 bases respectively, with 5 bases between them. CDR3 length equals 11 residues. Germline values: CDR1 SGDLS, CDR2 YYNGEE. Here the CDR3 reads CASSRGETQYF. The DNA for the CDR3 is TGTGCCAGCAGCAGGGGAGAGACCCAGTACTTC.

This chain connects TRBV13 to TRBJ1-1, with TRBD1 matching 7 bases. This CDR3 has 14 amino acids. The germline gives CDR1 PRHDT, CDR2 FYEKMQ (reference sequence). V gave up 7 bases and J gave up 2 bases; unmatched junction bases: 7. CDR3 in DNA: TGTGCCAGCACCACGGACAGGCCAAACACTGAAGCTTTCTTT. It specifies CASTTDRPNTEAFF. Combining the CDR3 with reference TRBV13 and TRBJ1-1 gives the whole variable domain AAGVIQSPRHLIKEKRETATLKCYPIPRHDTVYWYQQGPGQDPQFLISFYEKMQSDKGSIPDRFSAQQFSDYHSELNMSSLELGDSALYFCASTTDRPNTEAFFGQGTRLTVV.

The chain carries TRBV7-9 and TRBJ2-1, with TRBD2 matching over 8 bases. J gave up 4 bases and V 5 bases, and 13 bases lay outside the gene matches. This CDR3 is built from 17 residues. From germline, CDR1 is SEHNR and CDR2 FQNEAQ (reference sequence). The CDR3 DNA is TGTGCCAGCAGCCCGACTAGCGAGAATCCTAGTTACAATGAGCAGTTCTTC. Protein sequence: CASSPTSENPSYNEQFF.

V is TRBV5-5 and J is TRBJ1-2, with D possibly being TRBD1 (6 bases). This CDR3 is built from 17 residues. CDR1 SGHKS and CDR2 YYEKEE come from the germline V gene (reference sequence). V dropped 4 bases and J dropped 0 bases, with 19 bases sitting between them. CDR3 amino acids: CASSPTGGADANYGYTF. The DNA of the CDR3 is TGTGCCAGCAGCCCCACGGGGGGGGCAGATGCTAACTATGGCTACACCTTC.

In nucleotides, the CDR3 is TGCGCCAGCAGCTTACGACCGGGACAGGTAAACACTGAAGCTTTCTTT. It specifies CASSLRPGQVNTEAFF. This chain connects TRBV5-1 to TRBJ1-1; TRBD1 aligns across 8 bases. J lost 2 bases, V lost 2 bases, and 8 bases had no gene match. The germline V gene has CDR1 SGHRS and CDR2 YFSETQ. This CDR3 has 16 residues.

The V call is TRBV27, the J call TRBJ2-7; D is uncertain. Germline V gene data show CDR1 as MNHEY and CDR2 as SMNVEV (reference sequence). This CDR3 contains 13 residues. V shed 4 bases and J shed 2 bases, with 9 bases lying between them. The CDR3 DNA follows: TGTGCCAGCAGTTCCGGGTCGACCTACGAGCAGTACTTC. This codes for CASSSGSTYEQYF.

J is TRBJ2-7 and V is TRBV29-1; 14 bases map to TRBD2. The trim removed 7 bases at V and 3 bases at J, leaving 14 bases unmatched. Germline-derived CDR1 and CDR2 are SQVTM and ANQGSEA. CDR3 length: 17 residues. The CDR3 reads CSGRPGTSGRRCYEQYF. CDR3 DNA sequence: TGCAGCGGCCGGCCGGGGACTAGCGGGAGAAGATGCTACGAGCAGTACTTC.

The rearrangement links TRBV6-5 to TRBJ2-7, with TRBD1 matching over 7 bases. The ends lost 6 bases at V and 0 bases at J; junction bases unmatched: 2. The CDR3 is made up of 13 amino acids. Per the germline V gene, CDR1 is MNHEY and CDR2 is SVGAGI. CDR3 residues: CASSDRDSYEQYF. The CDR3 DNA is TGTGCCAGCAGCGACAGGGACTCCTACGAGCAGTACTTC.

This clone has a handful of counts. V usage is TRBV28 and J usage is TRBJ1-6; 8 bases agree with TRBD1. CDR3 length equals 15 residues. After removal of 6 bases from V and 7 bases from J, the junction contained 8 bases not matched to a gene. Germline V gene lookup returns CDR1 MDHEN and CDR2 SYDVKM. The DNA of the CDR3 is TGTGCCAGCAGGTGGGGGACAGGTGCGAATTCACCCCTCCACTTT. Amino acids: CASRWGTGANSPLHF.

V is TRBV24-1 and J is TRBJ1-2; D is uncertain. V dropped 2 bases and J dropped 8 bases, with 11 bases sitting between them. Germline V lookup: CDR1 KGHDR, CDR2 SFDVKD. CDR3 size: 13 residues. This chain's CDR3 is CATSDSNGGGYTF. CDR3 DNA: TGTGCCACCAGTGATTCGAATGGAGGAGGCTACACCTTC.